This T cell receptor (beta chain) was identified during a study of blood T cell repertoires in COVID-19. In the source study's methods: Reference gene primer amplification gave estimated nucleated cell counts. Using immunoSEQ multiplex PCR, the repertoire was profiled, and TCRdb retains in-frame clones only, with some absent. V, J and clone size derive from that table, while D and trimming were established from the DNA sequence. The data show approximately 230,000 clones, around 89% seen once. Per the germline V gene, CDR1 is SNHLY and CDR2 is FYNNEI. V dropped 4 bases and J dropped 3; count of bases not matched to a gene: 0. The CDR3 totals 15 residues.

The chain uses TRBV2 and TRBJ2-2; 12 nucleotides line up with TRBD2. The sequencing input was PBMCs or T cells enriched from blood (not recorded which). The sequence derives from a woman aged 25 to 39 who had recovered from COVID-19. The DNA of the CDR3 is TGTGCCAGCAGTGGACTAGCGGGGGACACCGGGGAGCTGTTTTTT. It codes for CASSGLAGDTGELFF.